This T cell receptor beta chain was captured by sequencing in a study of T cells in Graves' hyperthyroidism and ophthalmopathy. Study-wide results and limits: Blood also showed most of the thyroid clonotypes that were expanded above 0.001. The model forecast ophthalmopathy, anticipating it by a median roughly 6.5 months before onset.

A patient was excluded if there was uncontrolled infection, other autoimmune disease, pregnancy or lactation. Each 10 ml fresh peripheral blood draw supplied the PBMCs. TCR beta CDR3 region amplification was performed from RNA transcripts. First-round RT-PCR with HTBI primers amplified the TCR CDR3 region. MiXCR, applied by TCRdb to the multiplex PCR reads, yields one record per CDR3 protein. The sample comprises about 350,000 distinct CDR3 sequences, about 13% of which are singletons, and 34% rests with the top ten. Comments on this clonotype: Its antigen is unidentified.

The sequence derives from a middle-aged woman with Graves' ophthalmopathy. Input material: blood.

This CDR3 is CASSYDLLAGDSEQFF. CDR3 nucleotides: TGTGCCAGCAGTTACGATCTACTAGCGGGAGACAGTGAGCAGTTCTTC. The chain joins TRBV6-5 to TRBJ2-1; TRBD2 matches 11 bases. Germline V gene data show CDR1 as MNHEY and CDR2 as SVGAGI. This CDR3 contains 16 residues. V was clipped by 2 bases and J by 9 bases; unmatched bases: 9.